Shown below are 17 T cell receptor beta chains from a single sample sequenced in a study of T cells in Graves' hyperthyroidism and ophthalmopathy. TCR beta CDR3 regions were amplified from RNA. TCR CDR3 regions were first amplified by RT-PCR with HTBI primers. MiXCR, applied by TCRdb to the multiplex PCR reads, yields one record per CDR3 protein. The table includes more than 550,000 distinct CDR3 sequences, roughly a sixth detected once. The specimen was blood. These receptors were taken from a woman between 50 and 59 years old with Graves' hyperthyroidism that later progressed to Graves' ophthalmopathy.

V usage is TRBV12-3 or TRBV12-4 and J usage is TRBJ2-5; 10 bases agree with TRBD2. The CDR3 spans 15 residues. V was pared by 5 bases and J by 5 bases, with 8 bases of the junction left unmatched. The DNA of the CDR3 is TGTGCCAGCAGTCGATTAGCGGGGGGCCGGGAGACCCAGTACTTC. Residues: CASSRLAGGRETQYF.

The chain carries TRBV10-2 and TRBJ2-2; D gene uncertain. The CDR3 loop spans 14 amino acids. V was pared by 7 bases and J by 4 bases, with 13 bases between. Germline V gives CDR1 WSHSY, CDR2 SAAADI. The CDR3 DNA is TGCGCCAGCAACCCGACGGGTACCACCGGGGAGCTGTTTTTT. Protein product: CASNPTGTTGELFF.

This clonotype has only a few counts. The genes are TRBV4-1 and TRBJ1-2; D gene uncertain. Trimming took 4 bases from V and 2 from J, leaving 23 bases between them. The CDR3 runs to 18 residues. Germline lookup yields CDR1 MGHRA and CDR2 YSYEKL. This chain's CDR3 is CASSRGGRAEQTNYGYTF. As DNA, the CDR3 is TGCGCCAGCAGCCGAGGAGGACGGGCTGAACAGACAAACTATGGCTACACCTTC.

This clonotype was counted many times. The chain carries TRBV29-1 and TRBJ1-1; 10 bases match TRBD1. This CDR3 region has 12 residues. Losses at the gene ends were 5 bases for V and 6 bases for J; bases not matched to a gene: 3. Germline lookup yields CDR1 SQVTM and CDR2 ANQGSEA. This CDR3 is CSVHGQGAEAFF. CDR3 coding DNA: TGCAGCGTTCATGGACAGGGGGCTGAAGCTTTCTTT.

This chain uses TRBV5-1 with TRBJ2-5, with 9 bases lining up with TRBD1. Germline CDR1 and CDR2: SGHRS and YFSETQ. This CDR3 contains 16 residues. Losses at the gene ends were 4 bases for V and 5 bases for J; bases not matched to a gene: 12. For the CDR3, the DNA is TGCGCCAGCAGCCCGTACCCGGGACAGGGCGGGGAGACCCAGTACTTC. It is translated as CASSPYPGQGGETQYF. Full variable domain (remainder filled in from reference TRBV5-1 and TRBJ2-5): KAGVTQTPRYLIKTRGQQVTLSCSPISGHRSVSWYQQTPGQGLQFLFEYFSETQRNKGNFPGRFSGRQFSNSRSEMNVSTLELGDSALYLCASSPYPGQGGETQYFGPGTRLLVL.

This clonotype was observed many times. The rearrangement links TRBV2 to TRBJ2-7, with TRBD1 matching 10 bases. This CDR3 spans 14 amino acids. The V gene end was trimmed by 4 bases and the J gene end by 4 bases; junction bases not matched to a gene: 4. Germline V gives CDR1 SNHLY, CDR2 FYNNEI. CDR3 residues: CASSGTGGPYEQYF. The CDR3 nucleotides are TGTGCCAGCAGTGGGACAGGGGGTCCTTACGAGCAGTACTTC. Full variable domain (rest looked up from reference TRBV2 and TRBJ2-7): EPEVTQTPSHQVTQMGQEVILRCVPISNHLYFYWYRQILGQKVEFLVSFYNNEISEKSEIFDDQFSVERPDGSNFTLKIRSTKLEDSAMYFCASSGTGGPYEQYFGPGTRLTVT.

The rearrangement uses TRBV20-1 and TRBJ2-1; D ambiguous. Trimming removed 3 bases from V and 2 bases from J, with 11 bases in between. CDR1 and CDR2 from the germline V gene are DFQATT and SNEGSKA (reference sequence). This CDR3 spans 14 amino acids. The CDR3 coding sequence is TGCAGTGCTAGCCCGAGAACGGCCTACAATGAGCAGTTCTTC. It yields the protein CSASPRTAYNEQFF.

This chain connects TRBV12-3 or TRBV12-4 to TRBJ2-3; D is unresolved. The ends were cut back, 6 bases at V and 0 bases at J, with 19 bases in the middle. CDR3 size: 17 residues. The CDR3 here is CASSSYPTPASTDTQYF. The CDR3 coding sequence is TGTGCCAGCAGCTCCTACCCGACACCCGCAAGCACAGATACGCAGTATTTT.

A few counts support this clonotype. The chain links TRBV14 to TRBJ2-6, with no clear D. V lost 4 bases and J lost 0, with 13 bases in between. The CDR3 totals 17 residues. Germline CDR1 is SGHDN and CDR2 is FVKESK. Written as DNA, the CDR3 is TGTGCCAGCAGCCCCTGGGCCCGTCCCTCTGGGGCCAACGTCCTGACTTTC. Translated: CASSPWARPSGANVLTF.

This clonotype was detected a few times. The V gene is TRBV2, the J gene TRBJ1-2; D is ambiguous. CDR3 size: 14 residues. Germline V gene data show CDR1 as SNHLY and CDR2 as FYNNEI. V was trimmed by 3 bases and J by 4 bases, leaving 12 bases between them. The CDR3 protein is CASSESQEGYGYTF. CDR3 nucleotide sequence: TGTGCCAGCAGTGAGAGTCAGGAGGGCTATGGCTACACCTTC. Combining the CDR3 with reference TRBV2 and TRBJ1-2 gives the whole variable domain EPEVTQTPSHQVTQMGQEVILRCVPISNHLYFYWYRQILGQKVEFLVSFYNNEISEKSEIFDDQFSVERPDGSNFTLKIRSTKLEDSAMYFCASSESQEGYGYTFGSGTRLTVV.

This clonotype has a count of ten or more. The chain is built from TRBV6-1 and TRBJ1-5, with a tentative D call TRBD1 (6 bases). The germline gives CDR1 MNHNS, CDR2 SASEGT. The CDR3 is 15 residues long. With 1 base removed from V and 6 bases from J, the gap between germline ends came to 13 bases. The CDR3 loop reads CASSEVGGVRQPQHF. The CDR3, as DNA: TGTGCCAGCAGTGAAGTAGGGGGGGTCCGTCAGCCCCAGCATTTT.

Comments on this clonotype: This could be a read error, since a much larger clone is one nucleotide away. The chain joins TRBV20-1 to TRBJ1-1; the D gene is possibly TRBD1 (6 bases). CDR3 length: 15 residues. Deletions cut 8 bases from V and 5 bases from J, with 24 bases between. Per the germline V gene, CDR1 is DFQATT and CDR2 is SNEGSKA (reference sequence). The CDR3 here is CSTPPWGGQGTEAFF. The CDR3 nucleotides read TGCAGTACTCCCCCCTGGGGGGGGCAAGGGACTGAAGCTTTCTTT.

This clonotype occurred many times. The chain uses TRBV6-1 and TRBJ2-1; D assignment may be TRBD1 or TRBD2 (6 bases each). From germline, CDR1 is MNHNS and CDR2 SASEGT. V lost 3 bases, J lost 0 bases, and 12 bases lay in between. This CDR3 has 16 residues. In DNA, the CDR3 is TGTGCCAGCAGTGAGGATTCGGGGGCCTCCTACAATGAGCAGTTCTTC. Its translation is CASSEDSGASYNEQFF.

Comments on this clonotype: Germline and junction disagree at one end, which may indicate a read error. The chain carries TRBV7-3 and TRBJ2-1; D uncertain. This CDR3 is 15 amino acids long. Germline CDR1 is SGHTA and CDR2 is FQGTGA. CDR3 in DNA: TGTCCCAGCAGCCCCGACTTTAACTCCTACAATGAGCAGTTCTTC. This translates into CPSSPDFNSYNEQFF.

This clonotype was counted between two and nine times. The chain couples TRBV12-3 or TRBV12-4 to TRBJ1-4; D call uncertain. This CDR3 has 14 amino acids. Trimming left V 7 bases short and J 7 bases short, with 16 bases between. CDR3 DNA: TGTGCCAGCACCCTGCTGGGCGGAATTGAAAAACTGTTTTTT. Encoded protein: CASTLLGGIEKLFF.

This clonotype appeared many times. The chain is built from TRBV12-3 or TRBV12-4 and TRBJ1-2, with D tentatively TRBD1 (6 bases). V lost 10 bases and J 4 bases, leaving 16 bases between the germline ends. This CDR3 has 13 amino acids. The CDR3 nucleotides read TGTGCCACCCTAAGGGGACAACTCTATGGCTACACCTTC. Residues: CATLRGQLYGYTF.

This clonotype was detected a few times. The chain employs TRBV9 and TRBJ2-5; possible D gene TRBD1, 5 bases. This CDR3 contains 14 residues. The germline V gene encodes CDR1 SGDLS and CDR2 YYNGEE. V was trimmed by 2 bases and J by 1 base, leaving 9 bases between them. The CDR3: CASSVGPPQETQYF. The DNA of the CDR3 is TGTGCCAGCAGCGTGGGGCCGCCCCAAGAGACCCAGTACTTC. Complete variable domain (other parts from reference TRBV9 and TRBJ2-5): DSGVTQTPKHLITATGQRVTLRCSPRSGDLSVYWYQQSLDQGLQFLIQYYNGEERAKGNILERFSAQQFPDLHSELNLSSLELGDSALYFCASSVGPPQETQYFGPGTRLLVL.